Below, 5 T cell receptor beta chains from the same sample are listed, as sequenced in a study of siplizumab effects on memory and regulatory T cells. Only in-frame clones appear in the TCRdb table, and some are missing; sequencing was by immunoSEQ multiplex PCR. The repertoire holds roughly 69,000 clones, over 80% seen once, with less than 4% in the top ten. The material sequenced was memory CD4+ T cells sorted from blood. The source is a human donor in good health.

The chain carries TRBV5-1 and TRBJ2-2; 7 nucleotides match TRBD1. Germline V lookup: CDR1 SGHRS, CDR2 YFSETQ. CDR3 size: 16 residues. Losses at the gene ends were 6 bases for V and 2 bases for J; bases not matched to a gene: 10. The CDR3 DNA sequence: TGCGCCAGCACCAAGGGAGACAGGGACAACACCGGGGAGCTGTTTTTT. Translating gives CASTKGDRDNTGELFF.

This clone came up a few times. This chain links TRBV5-1 with TRBJ2-5; D is ambiguous. Germline-derived CDR1 and CDR2 are SGHRS and YFSETQ. Trimming left V 0 bases short and J 1 base short, with 7 bases between. The CDR3 loop spans 14 amino acids. The CDR3 loop reads CASSLGRLQETQYF. CDR3 DNA: TGCGCCAGCAGCTTGGGACGGCTCCAAGAGACCCAGTACTTC.

This clone is a singleton in its sample. V usage is TRBV14 and J usage is TRBJ2-2, with D hard to call. This CDR3 is 13 amino acids long. Trimming took off 4 bases at V and 5 bases at J, with 8 bases between the two ends. Germline V CDR1 and CDR2: SGHDN, FVKESK. As DNA, the CDR3 is TGTGCCAGCAGCCGAAGAGAAACCGGGGAGCTGTTTTTT. It translates to CASSRRETGELFF. The whole variable domain, filled in from reference TRBV14 and TRBJ2-2, reads EAGVTQFPSHSVIEKGQTVTLRCDPISGHDNLYWYRRVMGKEIKFLLHFVKESKQDESGMPNNRFLAERTGGTYSTLKVQPAELEDSGVYFCASSRRETGELFFGEGSRLTVL.

The chain carries TRBV11-2 and TRBJ2-7; 8 bases map to TRBD1. The CDR3 extends over 15 amino acids. Germline loops: CDR1 SGHAT, CDR2 FQNNGV. Germline trimming cut 5 bases from V and 5 bases from J; bases unmatched to any gene: 11. CDR3 DNA: TGTGCCAGCAGCCCGTTTATTGGACAGGGCCACGAGCAGTACTTC. This translates into CASSPFIGQGHEQYF.

The chain links TRBV5-8 to TRBJ1-1; D may be TRBD1 (6 bases). Deletions cut 3 bases from V and 1 base from J, with 16 bases between. The CDR3 is 16 residues long. Germline lookup yields CDR1 SGHTS and CDR2 YDEGEE. The CDR3 region is CASSSSRGRANTEAFF. The CDR3 nucleotides are TGTGCCAGCAGCTCCAGCAGGGGCAGGGCGAACACTGAAGCTTTCTTT.